One and the same sample provided the 6 T cell receptor beta chains below, sequenced in a study of T cells in Graves' hyperthyroidism and ophthalmopathy. Researchers took RNA transcripts and amplified the TCR beta CDR3 regions from them. First-round RT-PCR of the TCR CDR3 relied on the HTBI primer set. TCRdb reanalysed the multiplex PCR reads using MiXCR and keeps one entry per CDR3 protein. The profile shows roughly 290,000 distinct CDR3 sequences, 12% to 15% of them singletons. Input material: blood. The source of these receptors is a woman aged 40 to 55 with Graves' hyperthyroidism.

The table lists this clonotype with many counts. The V gene is TRBV20-1, the J gene TRBJ2-3, with D maybe TRBD2 (6 bases). Germline CDR1 DFQATT, CDR2 SNEGSKA (reference sequence). V was shortened by 6 bases and J by 6 bases, with 19 bases between the two germline ends. The CDR3 runs to 14 residues. The CDR3 DNA sequence: TGCAGTGCCGCCTCCACTAGCCCCGGGGATACGCAGTATTTT. As protein: CSAASTSPGDTQYF.

This clonotype turned up a few times. The chain has TRBV2 and TRBJ2-1, with unresolved D. Germline-derived CDR1 and CDR2 are SNHLY and FYNNEI. This CDR3 is built from 13 residues. The V end was cut by 7 bases, the J end by 0 bases, with 7 bases between. CDR3: CASTVSSYNEQFF. CDR3 coding DNA: TGTGCCAGCACGGTTAGCTCCTACAATGAGCAGTTCTTC. Together with reference TRBV2 and TRBJ2-1, the CDR3 gives the full variable domain: EPEVTQTPSHQVTQMGQEVILRCVPISNHLYFYWYRQILGQKVEFLVSFYNNEISEKSEIFDDQFSVERPDGSNFTLKIRSTKLEDSAMYFCASTVSSYNEQFFGPGTRLTVL.

This clonotype was recorded only once. The rearrangement joins TRBV27 to TRBJ1-1; TRBD1 matches at 7 bases. This CDR3 is 14 amino acids long. Germline V gives CDR1 MNHEY, CDR2 SMNVEV (reference sequence). With 8 bases clipped from V and 2 bases from J, the junction kept 8 bases outside the gene matches. As DNA, the CDR3 is TGTGCCAGCTGGCCGGGGACAGCAAACACTGAAGCTTTCTTT. It is translated as CASWPGTANTEAFF.

This clonotype was seen ten or more times. This chain connects TRBV20-1 to TRBJ2-3; 7 bases agree with TRBD2. Per the germline V gene, CDR1 is DFQATT and CDR2 is SNEGSKA (reference sequence). Trimming at V came to 3 bases and at J to 4 bases, leaving 10 bases not matched to a gene. The CDR3 is made up of 15 amino acids. CDR3 in amino acids: CSARRASGTADTQYF. The CDR3 DNA sequence: TGCAGTGCTAGGAGGGCTAGCGGCACCGCAGATACGCAGTATTTT.

There are a few counts of this clonotype. The rearrangement links TRBV19 to TRBJ1-2; D gene unclear. The CDR3 has 13 residues. Germline V gene sequence: CDR1 LNHDA, CDR2 SQIVND (reference sequence). V was clipped by 5 bases and J by 6 bases, with 13 bases between them. The CDR3 sequence: CASSVGGGHGYTF. In DNA, the CDR3 is TGTGCCAGTAGTGTCGGAGGAGGGCATGGCTACACCTTC.

This clonotype came up a few times. V gene TRBV5-6 combines with J gene TRBJ2-1; D may be TRBD1 (5 bases). The CDR3 has 14 amino acids. CDR1 is SGHDT, CDR2 YYEEEE, per germline. With 0 bases removed from V and 5 bases from J, the gap between germline ends came to 9 bases. The CDR3 here is CASSLGQGDNEQFF. CDR3 sequence (DNA): TGTGCCAGCAGCTTGGGGCAGGGCGACAATGAGCAGTTCTTC. The full variable domain, with the rest looked up from reference TRBV5-6 and TRBJ2-1, is DAGVTQSPTHLIKTRGQQVTLRCSPKSGHDTVSWYQQALGQGPQFIFQYYEEEERQRGNFPDRFSGHQFPNYSSELNVNALLLGDSALYLCASSLGQGDNEQFFGPGTRLTVL.